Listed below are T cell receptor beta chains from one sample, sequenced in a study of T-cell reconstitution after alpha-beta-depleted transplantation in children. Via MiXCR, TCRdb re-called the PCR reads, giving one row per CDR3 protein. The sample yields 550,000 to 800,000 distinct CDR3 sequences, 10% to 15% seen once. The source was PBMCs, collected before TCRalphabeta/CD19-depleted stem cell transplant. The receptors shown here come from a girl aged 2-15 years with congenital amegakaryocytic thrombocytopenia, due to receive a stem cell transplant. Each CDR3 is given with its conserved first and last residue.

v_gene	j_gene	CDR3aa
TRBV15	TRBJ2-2	CATSRGFKGSEELFF
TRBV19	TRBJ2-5	CASSRPGPLGETQYF
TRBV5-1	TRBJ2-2	CASNQGDTGELFF
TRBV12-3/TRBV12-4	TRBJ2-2	CASSEQGIVRNTGELFF
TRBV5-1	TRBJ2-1	CASSLAWREGKNEQFF
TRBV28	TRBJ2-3	CASSYSGQGFTDTQYF
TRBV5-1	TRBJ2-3	CASSLQGLGTDTQYF
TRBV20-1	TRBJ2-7	CSASSLASYEQYF
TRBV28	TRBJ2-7	CASSYRDSLWEQYF
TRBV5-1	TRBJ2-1	CASSENLAQSSYNEQFF
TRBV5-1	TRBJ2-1	CASSLELARNEQFF
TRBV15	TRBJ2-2	CATSRVFTSNTGELFF
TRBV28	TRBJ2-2	CASRQNTGELFF
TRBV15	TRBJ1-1	CATRRDRPNTEAFF
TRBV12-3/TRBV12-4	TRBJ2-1	CASTSGLAGDPSFF
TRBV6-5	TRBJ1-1	CASTLEKGTEAFF
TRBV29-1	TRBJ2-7	CSVEQSAGPGDEQYF
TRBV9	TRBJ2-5	CASSVAVGETQYF
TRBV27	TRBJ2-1	CASSLIQGKGLVEQFF
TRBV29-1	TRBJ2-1	CSARGASGSEDEQFF
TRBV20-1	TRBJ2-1	CSARTPARGEQFF
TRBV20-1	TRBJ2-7	CSARDLREGIYEQYF
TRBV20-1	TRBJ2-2	CSAFSRRLAGHSGELFF
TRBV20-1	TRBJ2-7	CCARETGVSPSYEQYF
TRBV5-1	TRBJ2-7	CASSRLAGGSSYEQYF
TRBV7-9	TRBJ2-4	CASSLAESDSSNIQYF
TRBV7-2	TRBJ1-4	CASSLNRGLGKLFF
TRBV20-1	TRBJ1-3	CSASDRASSGNTIYF
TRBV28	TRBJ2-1	CASRTRVAEQFF
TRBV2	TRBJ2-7	CASSEGYGGYEQYF
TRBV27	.	CASSLGGTDTQHF
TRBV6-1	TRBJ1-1	CASRRRTDSGNTEAFF
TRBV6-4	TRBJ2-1	CASSDLGKYNEQFF
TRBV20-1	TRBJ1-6	CSARARLNSPLHF
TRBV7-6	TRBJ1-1	CASSLAGEMNTEAFF
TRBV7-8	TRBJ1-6	CASSLWWDGEITRSPLHF
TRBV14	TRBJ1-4	CASSSLGEKLFF
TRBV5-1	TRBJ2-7	CASSLVSDSPTEQYF
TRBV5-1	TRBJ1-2	CASSLNRDRNYGYTF
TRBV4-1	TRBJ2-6	CASSQGAMGVDGANVLTF